Sequencing of this T cell receptor (beta chain) was carried out in a study of blood T cell repertoires in COVID-19. For the study at large: Italy, Spain and the United States were the sources of the convalescent and acute COVID-19 samples. Nucleic acid was either cDNA or gDNA, and it came from T cells, B-cell-depleted T cells, or PBMCs.

Germline CDR1 is MNHEY and CDR2 is SMNVEV (reference sequence). This CDR3 has 13 amino acids. V shed 7 bases and J shed 0 bases, with 9 bases lying between them. Original analysis: Reference gene primer amplification gave nucleated cell count estimates. Assay used: immunoSEQ multiplex PCR; TCRdb lists only in-frame clones, some missing. D and trimming come from the DNA, and the V and J calls and clone size come from that table. The sample includes 110,000 to 150,000 clones, 85% to 90% of them seen just once. Material for sequencing was peripheral blood. The receptor was isolated from a woman aged 55-69 years with active COVID-19. The chain links TRBV27 to TRBJ1-1; D uncertain. The CDR3 loop is CASKSIMNTEAFF. The CDR3 DNA is TGTGCCAGCAAGAGTATCATGAACACTGAAGCTTTCTTT.